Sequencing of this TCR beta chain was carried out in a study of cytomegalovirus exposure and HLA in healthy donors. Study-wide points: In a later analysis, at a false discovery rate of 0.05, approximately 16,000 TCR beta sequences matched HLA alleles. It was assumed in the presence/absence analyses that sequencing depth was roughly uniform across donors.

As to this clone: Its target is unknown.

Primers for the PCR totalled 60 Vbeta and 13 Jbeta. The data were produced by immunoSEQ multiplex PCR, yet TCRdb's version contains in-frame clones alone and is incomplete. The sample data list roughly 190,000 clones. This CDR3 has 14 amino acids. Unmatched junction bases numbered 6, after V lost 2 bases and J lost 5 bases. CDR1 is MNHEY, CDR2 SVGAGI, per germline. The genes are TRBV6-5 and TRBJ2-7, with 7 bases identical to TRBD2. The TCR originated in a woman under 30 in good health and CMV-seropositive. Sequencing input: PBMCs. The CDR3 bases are TGTGCCAGCAGTTACGGCGGGAGCGTCCACGAGCAGTACTTC. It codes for CASSYGGSVHEQYF.